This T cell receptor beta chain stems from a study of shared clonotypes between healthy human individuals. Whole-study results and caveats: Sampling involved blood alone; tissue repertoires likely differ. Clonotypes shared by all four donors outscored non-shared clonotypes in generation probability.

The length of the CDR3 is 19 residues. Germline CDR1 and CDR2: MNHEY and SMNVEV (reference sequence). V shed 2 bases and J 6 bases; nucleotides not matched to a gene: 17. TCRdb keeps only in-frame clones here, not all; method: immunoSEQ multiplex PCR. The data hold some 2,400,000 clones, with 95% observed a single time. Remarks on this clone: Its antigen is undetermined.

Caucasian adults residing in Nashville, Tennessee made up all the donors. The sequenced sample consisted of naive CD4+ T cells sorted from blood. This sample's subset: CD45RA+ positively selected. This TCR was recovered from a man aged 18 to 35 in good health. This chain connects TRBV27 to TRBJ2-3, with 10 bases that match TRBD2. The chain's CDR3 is CASSLRASGSRGSVDTQYF. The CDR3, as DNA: TGTGCCAGCAGTTTAAGGGCTAGCGGGAGTCGGGGTTCTGTGGATACGCAGTATTTT.